The clone carrying this T cell receptor beta chain occurred a few times. Its antigen is unidentified. Sequenced with the Oncomine TCR Beta short-read assay was DNA taken from cultured CD4+ T cells. Each CDR3 protein gets one entry after TCRdb re-called the PCR reads with MiXCR. Of around 25,000 distinct CDR3 sequences detected, around 28% appear once; the ten largest clones hold 7% to 7.5%. Time point described: late sampling 161 to 241 days after vaccination in three convalescent patients. Treatment described: roughly 10-day PBMC culture with coronavirus spike peptide pools or control peptides (ViraFEST assay). ViraFEST grew antigen-specific T cells using peptide pools, then sequenced TCRs. The sample is drawn from a study of vaccination and CD4 T cells after COVID-19. General study findings and limits: The median count of SARS-CoV-2-reactive clonotypes rose from around 21 to 38, not significantly. The study sampled relatively few convalescent patients and omitted early post-infection timepoints.

This CDR3 has 15 residues. The V segment lost 5 bases and the J segment 8 bases; nucleotides outside the gene matches: 11. Per the germline V gene, CDR1 is LNHDA and CDR2 is SQIVND (reference sequence). This receptor was identified in a human donor who had recovered from COVID-19. Sequenced material: CD4+ T cells from blood, cultured in vitro, taken about 7 months after SARS-CoV-2 vaccination. The chain uses TRBV19 and TRBJ2-1; 8 bases are shared with TRBD2. CDR3 coding DNA: TGTGCCAGTAGTTCCACTAGCGGAGGAGCACATGAGCAGTTCTTC. Encoded protein: CASSSTSGGAHEQFF.